A selection of T cell receptor beta chains follows, all from one sample in a study of blood T cells in healthy people across ages. From the 5' RACE reads, TCRdb called clonotypes with MiXCR, one entry per CDR3 protein. This sample carries around 1.5 million distinct CDR3 sequences, almost 35% of them seen once, and the ten largest clones take about 11%. Sequencing input: blood. The source is a woman aged 30 to 39 in good health. Both conserved end residues are part of each CDR3. A D gene is named only where the DNA matches it firmly. For some rows the clone size is stated as once, few or many, or as a class when expanded; others skip it.

>14|TRBD1|TRBV2|TRBJ2-7|-
TGTGCCAGCAGTGAAAGACAGGGGTTCCACGAGCAGTACTTC
CASSERQGFHEQYF
>14|-|TRBV7-6|TRBJ2-7|few
TGTGCCAGCAGCTTAGCGACGGCCTCCTACGAGCAGTACTTC
CASSLATASYEQYF
>12|-|TRBV20-1|TRBJ1-2|few
TGCAGTGCTAGATCTCCAGGCTATGGCTACACCTTC
CSARSPGYGYTF
>10|-|TRBV28|TRBJ2-1|-
TGTGCCAGCAGCCGAATTGAGCAGTTCTTC
CASSRIEQFF
>17|-|TRBV11-2|TRBJ2-3|-
TGTGCCAGCAGCTTCTCAGGGGGGGCGGGGGCGACAGATACGCAGTATTTT
CASSFSGGAGATDTQYF
>15|TRBD2|TRBV5-1|TRBJ2-5|-
TGCGCCAGCAGCCCTGGACTAGCGGAGGGAGGGACCCAGTACTTC
CASSPGLAEGGTQYF
>16|-|TRBV4-2|TRBJ1-5|-
TGTACCAGCAGCCAAGATTTGGGGGCTAGCAATCAGCCCCAGCATTTT
CTSSQDLGASNQPQHF
>14|TRBD2|TRBV7-3|TRBJ2-7|-
TGTGCCAGCAGCTTACGTCCTAGCGGGACCGAGCAGTACTTC
CASSLRPSGTEQYF
>15|-|TRBV28|TRBJ2-3|few
TGTGCCAGCAGTTTGCCACCTCTCCCCACGGGGACGCAGTATTTT
CASSLPPLPTGTQYF
>15|-|TRBV27|TRBJ2-1|-
TGTGCCAGCAGTGTCGGGGGCGCGGGGTTCAATGAGCAGTTCTTC
CASSVGGAGFNEQFF
>19|-|TRBV27|TRBJ1-1|-
TGTGCCAGCAGTTTATGGGACACGGTCCCTACGGGGTTGAACACTGAAGCTTTCTTT
CASSLWDTVPTGLNTEAFF
>13|-|TRBV20-1|TRBJ2-1|few
TGCAGTGCTAAGGCGGAGCGAAGCAATGAGCAGTTCTTC
CSAKAERSNEQFF
>14|-|TRBV11-2|TRBJ2-7|-
TGTGCCAGCAGCTTACCCGACAACTCCTACGAGCAGTACTTC
CASSLPDNSYEQYF
>15|-|TRBV9|TRBJ1-2|-
TGTGCCAGCAGCGTTACTACGGGTCCCAACTATGGCTACACCTTC
CASSVTTGPNYGYTF
>15|-|TRBV5-1|TRBJ2-5|-
TGCGCCAGCAGCAGGAGCGTAGGGGCCGAAGAGACCCAGTACTTC
CASSRSVGAEETQYF
>15|-|TRBV20-1|TRBJ2-7|-
TGCAGTGCTCGCCCTCCCGGACAGCAATTCTACGAGCAGTACTTC
CSARPPGQQFYEQYF
>13|-|TRBV24-1|TRBJ1-5|-
TGTGCCACCAGTGGCGAGGGGAATCAGCCCCAGCATTTT
CATSGEGNQPQHF
>14|-|TRBV12-3/TRBV12-4|TRBJ2-3|-
TGTGCCAGCAGCCCGGGACCGAGGATTGATACGCAGTATTTT
CASSPGPRIDTQYF
>13|TRBD2|TRBV20-1|TRBJ2-5|-
TGCGGATTTCTCAACCTAGCGGTAGAGACCCAGTACTTC
CGFLNLAVETQYF
>14|TRBD1|TRBV20-1|TRBJ2-1|few
TGCAGTGCGGAAGGGACAGGGGGAGTCTATGAGCAGTTCTTC
CSAEGTGGVYEQFF
>20|TRBD2|TRBV18|TRBJ2-1|-
TGTGCCAGCTCACCACCGGTGGGGACTAGCGGGACTCTTTCTTACAATGAGCGGTTCTTC
CASSPPVGTSGTLSYNERFF
>16|-|TRBV20-1|TRBJ1-2|-
TGCAGTGCTAGAGAGGGGGGAACGGGACGTTCATATGGCTACACCTTC
CSAREGGTGRSYGYTF
>16|TRBD1|TRBV12-3/TRBV12-4|TRBJ1-2|few
TGTGCCAGCAGTACGAAGACAGGGTTAGCTAACTATGGCTACACCTTC
CASSTKTGLANYGYTF
>16|TRBD2|TRBV13|TRBJ2-2|-
TGTGCCAGCAGCTCCCTAGCGGGAGGGTACACCGGGGAGCTGTTTTTT
CASSSLAGGYTGELFF
>15|TRBD2|TRBV6-1|TRBJ2-7|-
TGTGCCAGCAGCGGGGGGTCGCGGGAGTATTACGAGCAGTACTTC
CASSGGSREYYEQYF
>13|-|TRBV2|TRBJ2-7|few
TGTGCCAGCGGGGCCGGGTTCACCTACGAGCAGTACTTC
CASGAGFTYEQYF
>14|-|TRBV10-1|TRBJ2-7|-
TGCGCCAGCAGTGAGGGCAGGCTTGAAGGGGAGCAGTACTTC
CASSEGRLEGEQYF
>14|TRBD2|TRBV20-1|TRBJ2-5|-
TGCAGTGCTACTCGGGGACTAGCGAGTGAGACCCAGTACTTC
CSATRGLASETQYF
>13|-|TRBV7-6|TRBJ1-2|-
TGTGCCAGCAGCGCGGGACGGGTAGGTGGCTACACCTTC
CASSAGRVGGYTF